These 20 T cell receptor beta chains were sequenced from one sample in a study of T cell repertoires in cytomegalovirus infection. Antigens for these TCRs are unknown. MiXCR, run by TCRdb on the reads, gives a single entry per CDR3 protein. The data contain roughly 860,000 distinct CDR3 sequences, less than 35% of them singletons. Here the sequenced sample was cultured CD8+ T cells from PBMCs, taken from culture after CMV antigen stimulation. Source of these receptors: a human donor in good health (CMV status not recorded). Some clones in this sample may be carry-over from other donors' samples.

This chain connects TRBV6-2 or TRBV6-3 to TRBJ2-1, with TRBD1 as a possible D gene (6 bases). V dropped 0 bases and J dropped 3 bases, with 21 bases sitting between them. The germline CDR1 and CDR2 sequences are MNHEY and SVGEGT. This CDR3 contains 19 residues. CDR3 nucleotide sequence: TGTGCCAGCAGTTACTCGGCAAGGGTTTCAGGGGCTATCTACAATGAGCAGTTCTTC. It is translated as CASSYSARVSGAIYNEQFF.

The CDR3 sequence: CASTATGGQETQYF. CDR3 DNA: TGTGCCAGCACCGCGACAGGGGGTCAAGAGACCCAGTACTTC. The chain is built from TRBV12-3 or TRBV12-4 and TRBJ2-5; 9 nucleotides align to TRBD1. The CDR3 covers 14 residues. The V and J ends lost 7 bases and 2 bases, in that order; junction bases with no gene match: 5.

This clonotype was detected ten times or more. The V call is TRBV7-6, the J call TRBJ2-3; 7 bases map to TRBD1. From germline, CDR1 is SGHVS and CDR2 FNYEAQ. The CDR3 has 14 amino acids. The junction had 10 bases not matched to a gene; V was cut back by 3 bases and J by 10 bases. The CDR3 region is CASSFGRQGEAQYF. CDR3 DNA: TGTGCCAGCAGCTTTGGACGACAGGGCGAGGCGCAGTATTTT.

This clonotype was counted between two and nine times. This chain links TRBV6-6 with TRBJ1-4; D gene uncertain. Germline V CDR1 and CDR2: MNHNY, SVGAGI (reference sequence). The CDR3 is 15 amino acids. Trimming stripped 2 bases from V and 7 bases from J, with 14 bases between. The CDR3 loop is CASSYPITRGEKLFF. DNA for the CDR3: TGTGCCAGCAGTTACCCCATTACGCGGGGTGAAAAACTGTTTTTT.

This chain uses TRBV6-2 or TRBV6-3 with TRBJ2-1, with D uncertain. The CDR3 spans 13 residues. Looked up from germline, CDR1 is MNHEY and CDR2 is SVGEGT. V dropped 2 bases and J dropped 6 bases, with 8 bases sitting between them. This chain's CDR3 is CASSYRSSNEQFF. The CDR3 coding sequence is TGTGCCAGCAGTTACAGATCCAGCAATGAGCAGTTCTTC.

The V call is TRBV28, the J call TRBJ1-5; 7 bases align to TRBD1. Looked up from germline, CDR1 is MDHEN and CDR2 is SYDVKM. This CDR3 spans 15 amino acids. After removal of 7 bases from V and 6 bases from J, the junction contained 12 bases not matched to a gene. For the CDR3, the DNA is TGTGCCAGCACCCATAACAGGGGTGGGAGTCAGCCCCAGCATTTT. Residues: CASTHNRGGSQPQHF.

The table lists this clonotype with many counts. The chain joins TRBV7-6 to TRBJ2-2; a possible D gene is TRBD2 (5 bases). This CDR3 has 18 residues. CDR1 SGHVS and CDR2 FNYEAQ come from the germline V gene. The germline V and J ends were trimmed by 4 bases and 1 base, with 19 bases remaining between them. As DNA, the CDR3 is TGTGCCAGCAGCTCCACTAGACCATACAGCCAGAACACCGGGGAGCTGTTTTTT. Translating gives CASSSTRPYSQNTGELFF. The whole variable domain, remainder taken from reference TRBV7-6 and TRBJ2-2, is GAGVSQSPRYKVTKRGQDVALRCDPISGHVSLYWYRQALGQGPEFLTYFNYEAQQDKSGLPNDRFSAERPEGSISTLTIQRTEQRDSAMYRCASSSTRPYSQNTGELFFGEGSRLTVL.

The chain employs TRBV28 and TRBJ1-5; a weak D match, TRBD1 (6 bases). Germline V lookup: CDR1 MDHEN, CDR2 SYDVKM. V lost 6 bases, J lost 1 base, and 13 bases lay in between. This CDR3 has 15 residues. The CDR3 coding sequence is TGTGCCAGCAGGCCCACAGGGAGGAGCAATCAGCCCCAGCATTTT. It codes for CASRPTGRSNQPQHF.

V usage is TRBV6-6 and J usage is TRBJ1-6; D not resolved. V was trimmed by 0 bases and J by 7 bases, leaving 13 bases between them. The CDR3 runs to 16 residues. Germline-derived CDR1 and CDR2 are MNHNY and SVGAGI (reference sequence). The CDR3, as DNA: TGTGCCAGCAGTTACTCTCCAAAGGGAGGGAATTCACCCCTCCACTTT. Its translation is CASSYSPKGGNSPLHF.

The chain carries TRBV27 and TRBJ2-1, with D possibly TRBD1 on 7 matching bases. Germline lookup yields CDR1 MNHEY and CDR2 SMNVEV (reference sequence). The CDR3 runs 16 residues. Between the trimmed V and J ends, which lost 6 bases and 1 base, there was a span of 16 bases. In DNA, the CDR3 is TGTGCCAGCAGAGGGGGCAGGGAGGCTTCCTACAATGAGCAGTTCTTC. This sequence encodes CASRGGREASYNEQFF.

As DNA, the CDR3 is TGTGCCAGCAGCCAATCCCTCGTCGGGGGACTCACCTACGAGCAGTACTTC. Its protein product is CASSQSLVGGLTYEQYF. This chain connects TRBV12-3 or TRBV12-4 to TRBJ2-7; the D gene is possibly TRBD2 (6 bases). This CDR3 comprises 17 residues. V lost 6 bases and J 2 bases, leaving 23 bases between the germline ends.

In DNA, the CDR3 is TGTGCCAGCAGCCAAGATCCGCCCGCTGAAGCTTTCTTT. Residues: CASSQDPPAEAFF. V is TRBV4-2 and J is TRBJ1-1; D uncertain. V lost 0 bases and J 6 bases, leaving 8 bases between the germline ends. Germline CDR1 reads LGHNA; CDR2 reads YNFKEQ. CDR3 length: 13 amino acids.

The CDR3 sequence: CASSLWSLTDPYQETQYF. The DNA of the CDR3 is TGTGCCAGCAGTTTATGGTCTCTGACAGACCCGTACCAAGAGACCCAGTACTTC. The chain carries TRBV28 and TRBJ2-5; tentative D call: TRBD1 (5 bases). Germline V lookup: CDR1 MDHEN, CDR2 SYDVKM. This CDR3 region has 18 residues. Trimming cost V 0 bases and J 0 bases, with 17 bases left between them. The entire variable domain, with the rest obtained from reference TRBV28 and TRBJ2-5, is as follows: DVKVTQSSRYLVKRTGEKVFLECVQDMDHENMFWYRQDPGLGLRLIYFSYDVKMKEKGDIPEGYSVSREKKERFSLILESASTNQTSMYLCASSLWSLTDPYQETQYFGPGTRLLVL.

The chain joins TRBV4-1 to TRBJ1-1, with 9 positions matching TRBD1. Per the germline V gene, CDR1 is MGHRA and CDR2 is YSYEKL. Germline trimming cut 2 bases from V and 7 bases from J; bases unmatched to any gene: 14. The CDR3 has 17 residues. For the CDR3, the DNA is TGCGCCAGCAGCCAAATCTCGGGACAGGGAATCGGAGGTGAAGCTTTCTTT. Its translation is CASSQISGQGIGGEAFF.

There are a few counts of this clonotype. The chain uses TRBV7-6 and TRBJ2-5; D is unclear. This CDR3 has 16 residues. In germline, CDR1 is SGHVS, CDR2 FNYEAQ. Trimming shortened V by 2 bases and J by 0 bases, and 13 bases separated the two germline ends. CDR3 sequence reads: CASSLYFGGNQETQYF. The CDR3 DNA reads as TGTGCCAGCAGCTTATACTTCGGCGGAAACCAAGAGACCCAGTACTTC.

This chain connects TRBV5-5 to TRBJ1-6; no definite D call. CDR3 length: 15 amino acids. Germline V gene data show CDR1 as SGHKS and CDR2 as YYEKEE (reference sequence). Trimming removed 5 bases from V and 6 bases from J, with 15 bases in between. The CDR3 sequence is CASSWREGTNSPLHF. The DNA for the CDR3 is TGTGCCAGCAGTTGGAGGGAGGGTACTAATTCACCCCTCCACTTT.

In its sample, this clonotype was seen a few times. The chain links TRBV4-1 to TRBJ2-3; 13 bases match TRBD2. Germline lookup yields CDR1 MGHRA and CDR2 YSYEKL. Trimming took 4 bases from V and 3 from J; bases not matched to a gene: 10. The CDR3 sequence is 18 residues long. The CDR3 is CASSPRIGLAGATDTQYF. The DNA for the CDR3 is TGCGCCAGCAGCCCCAGAATCGGACTAGCGGGGGCTACAGATACGCAGTATTTT.

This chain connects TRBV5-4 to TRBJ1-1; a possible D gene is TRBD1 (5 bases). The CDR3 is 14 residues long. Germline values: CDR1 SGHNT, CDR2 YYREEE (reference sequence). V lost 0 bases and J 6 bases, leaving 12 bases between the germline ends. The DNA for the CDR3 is TGTGCCAGCAGCTTGGCCGGGACTGGTCCTGAAGCTTTCTTT. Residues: CASSLAGTGPEAFF. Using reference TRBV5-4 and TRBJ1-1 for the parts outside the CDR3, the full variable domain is ETGVTQSPTHLIKTRGQQVTLRCSSQSGHNTVSWYQQALGQGPQFIFQYYREEENGRGNFPPRFSGLQFPNYSSELNVNALELDDSALYLCASSLAGTGPEAFFGQGTRLTVV.

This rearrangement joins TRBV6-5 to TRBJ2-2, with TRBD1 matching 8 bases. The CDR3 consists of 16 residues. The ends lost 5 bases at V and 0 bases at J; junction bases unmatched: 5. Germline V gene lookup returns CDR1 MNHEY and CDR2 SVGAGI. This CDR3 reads CASSNPTGANTGELFF. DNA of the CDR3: TGTGCCAGCAGTAATCCGACAGGGGCGAACACCGGGGAGCTGTTTTTT.

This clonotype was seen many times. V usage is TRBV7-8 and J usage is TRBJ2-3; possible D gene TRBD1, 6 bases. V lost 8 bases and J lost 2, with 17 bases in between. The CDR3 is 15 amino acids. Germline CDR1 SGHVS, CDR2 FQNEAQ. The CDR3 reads CASLLGGRYTDTQYF. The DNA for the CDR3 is TGTGCCAGCCTATTAGGGGGAAGATACACAGATACGCAGTATTTT.